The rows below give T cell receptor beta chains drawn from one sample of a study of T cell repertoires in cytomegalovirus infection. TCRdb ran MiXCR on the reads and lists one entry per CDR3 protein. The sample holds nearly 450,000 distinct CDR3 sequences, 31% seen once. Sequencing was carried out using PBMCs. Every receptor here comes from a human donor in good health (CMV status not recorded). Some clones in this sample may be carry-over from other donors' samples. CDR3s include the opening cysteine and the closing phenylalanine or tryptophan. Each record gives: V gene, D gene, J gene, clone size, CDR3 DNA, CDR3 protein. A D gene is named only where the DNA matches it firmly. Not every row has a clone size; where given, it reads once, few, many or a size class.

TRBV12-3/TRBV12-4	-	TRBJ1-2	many	TGTGCCAGCAGTTTGTGGGGACGTGGCGATGGCTACACCTTC	CASSLWGRGDGYTF
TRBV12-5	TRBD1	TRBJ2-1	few	TGTGCTAGTGGTTTGGTGCCGGGACAGGGGGTACTAAATGAGCAGTTCTTC	CASGLVPGQGVLNEQFF
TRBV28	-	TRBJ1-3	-	TGTGCCAGCAGTCCCATGGGGGGCCCTGGAAACACCATATATTTT	CASSPMGGPGNTIYF
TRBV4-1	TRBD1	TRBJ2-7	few	TGCGCCAGCAGCCAAGACTATCATGGACAGGGCGGGTCCTACGAGCAGTACTTC	CASSQDYHGQGGSYEQYF
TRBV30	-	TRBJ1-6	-	TGTGCCTGGAGCGCCCGGGACACCTATAATTCACCCCTCCACTTT	CAWSARDTYNSPLHF
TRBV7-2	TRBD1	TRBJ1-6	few	TGTGCCAGCAGCTCTCCGACAGGGTCGAATTCACCCCTCCACTTT	CASSSPTGSNSPLHF
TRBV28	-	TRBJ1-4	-	TGTGCCAGCAGTGCCCCTCGTGGGGGTAATGAAAAACTGTTTTTT	CASSAPRGGNEKLFF
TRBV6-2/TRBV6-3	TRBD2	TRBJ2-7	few	TGTGCCAGCAGCCGTCGGGGGAGGGGAACCCCGCGGCCCGCCTACGAGCAGTACTTC	CASSRRGRGTPRPAYEQYF
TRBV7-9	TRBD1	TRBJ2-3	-	TGTGCCAGCAGCTTAACGACAGGGCGGTCAAAAGATACGCAGTATTTT	CASSLTTGRSKDTQYF
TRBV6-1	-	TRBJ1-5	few	TGTGCCAGCAATAGAAGGAGGTCAGATAGCAATCAGCCCCAGCATTTT	CASNRRRSDSNQPQHF
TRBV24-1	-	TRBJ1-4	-	TGTGCCACCAGGACCGGGGCTCATGCAACTAATGAAAAGCTGTTTTTT	CATRTGAHATNEKLFF
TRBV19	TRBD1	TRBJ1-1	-	TGTGCCAGTAGTGACCGGGACAGCTACTTGAACACTGAAGCTTTCTTT	CASSDRDSYLNTEAFF
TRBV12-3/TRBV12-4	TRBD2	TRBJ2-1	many	TGTGCCAGCAGTCGGACTAGCGGGGGCGGTGACTACAATGAGCAGTTCTTC	CASSRTSGGGDYNEQFF
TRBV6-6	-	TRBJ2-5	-	TGTGCCAGCAGGAACAGGAAGACCCAGTACTTC	CASRNRKTQYF
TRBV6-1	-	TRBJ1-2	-	TGTGCCAGCGACCCCGGGACGGTCTATGGCTACACCTTC	CASDPGTVYGYTF
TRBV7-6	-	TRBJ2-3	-	TGTGCCAGAAGCTTAGGCAATTCCGATCGGGATACGAAGTATTTT	CARSLGNSDRDTKYF
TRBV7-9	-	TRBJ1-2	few	TGTGCCAGCAGCTTATCGGATGTTGGCTACACCTTC	CASSLSDVGYTF
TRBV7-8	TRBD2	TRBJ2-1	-	TGTGCCAGCAGCGGGGACAGCGGGGGGGCCGCTGGCAATGAGCAGTTCTTC	CASSGDSGGAAGNEQFF
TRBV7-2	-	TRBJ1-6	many	TGTGCCAGCAGCTTAGTGGACGTCAGCTCCTATAATTCACCCCTCCACTTT	CASSLVDVSSYNSPLHF
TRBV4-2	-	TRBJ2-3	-	TGTGCCAGCAGCGCCCCGCATTCAGATACGCAGTATTTT	CASSAPHSDTQYF
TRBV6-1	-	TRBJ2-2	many	TGTGCCAGCAAAAGGGGGGACAATGCGGCCGGGGAGCTGTTTTTT	CASKRGDNAAGELFF
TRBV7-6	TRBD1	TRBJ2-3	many	TGTGCCAGCAGCTGGCCCCTCCCGGGACAGGGGGCGTCCGGAGATACGCAGTATTTT	CASSWPLPGQGASGDTQYF
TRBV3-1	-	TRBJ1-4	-	TGTGCCAGCAGCCAAGGTTTAGGCAGAACTAATGAAAAACTGTTTTTT	CASSQGLGRTNEKLFF
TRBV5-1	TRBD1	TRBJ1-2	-	TGCGCCAGCAGCTTCGAGGGGGCGAGTGGCTACACCTTC	CASSFEGASGYTF
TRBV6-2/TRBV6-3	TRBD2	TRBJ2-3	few	TGTGCCAGCAGTTACTCGGCTAGCGGGGCAGATACGCAGTATTTT	CASSYSASGADTQYF
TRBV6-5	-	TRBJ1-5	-	TGTGCCAGCAGGTCAACAGGGAGGGGTCAGCCCCAGCATTTT	CASRSTGRGQPQHF
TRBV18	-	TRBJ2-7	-	TGTGCCAGCTCACCTTCACAGACTACGGCCTACGAGCAGTACTTC	CASSPSQTTAYEQYF
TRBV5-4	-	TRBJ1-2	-	TGTGCCAGCAGTAAACCTGGCCCAGGCTACACCTTC	CASSKPGPGYTF
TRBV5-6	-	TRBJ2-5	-	TGTGCCAGCACCCGATACGTGGATTTCCAAGAGACCCAGTACTTC	CASTRYVDFQETQYF
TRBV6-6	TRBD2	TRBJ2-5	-	TGTGCCAGCAGTCCCTATGCGAGCGGGGGAGTCGAGACCCAGTACTTC	CASSPYASGGVETQYF
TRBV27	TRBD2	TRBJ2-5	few	TGTGCCAGCAGACGGGGGGAGGAGACCCAGTACTTC	CASRRGEETQYF
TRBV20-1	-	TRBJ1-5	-	TGCAGTGCCAACCTTCGGTATAGCAATCAGCCCCAGCATTTT	CSANLRYSNQPQHF
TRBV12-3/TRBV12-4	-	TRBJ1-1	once	TGTTCCAGCACAGCCCCCGGGGACGCTTTCTTT	CSSTAPGDAFF
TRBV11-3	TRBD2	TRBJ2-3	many	TGTGCCAGCAGCTTCGGACTAGCGGGGACCACAGATACGCAGTATTTT	CASSFGLAGTTDTQYF
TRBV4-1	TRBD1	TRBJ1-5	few	TGCGCCAGCAGCCAAGAACAGGGGGCCGGGCAGCCCCAGCATTTT	CASSQEQGAGQPQHF
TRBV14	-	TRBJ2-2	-	TGTGCCAGCAGCCGAACGACAGGGAGGGACGGGGAGCTGTTTTTT	CASSRTTGRDGELFF
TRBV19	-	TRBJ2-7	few	TGTGCCAGTCGAGGGGCCGACTTAAGCTCCTACGAGCAGTACTTC	CASRGADLSSYEQYF
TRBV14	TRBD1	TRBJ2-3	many	TGTGCCAGCAGCCCTATACCGGGACAGGGGCCAGATACGCAGTATTTT	CASSPIPGQGPDTQYF
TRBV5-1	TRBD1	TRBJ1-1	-	TGCGCCAGCAGCGACGTAGGGACAGGGGACACTGAAGCTTTCTTT	CASSDVGTGDTEAFF
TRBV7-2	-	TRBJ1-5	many	TGTGCCAGCAGCATACAGGGATATAGCAATCAGCCCCAGCATTTT	CASSIQGYSNQPQHF
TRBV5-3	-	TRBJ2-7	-	TGTGCCAGCAGCCAGATTCCGGGGGCGACTCCCTACGAGCAGTACTTC	CASSQIPGATPYEQYF
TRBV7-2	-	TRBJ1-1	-	TGTGCCAGCAGCTTAAGGACAGTAACTGAATCTTTCTTT	CASSLRTVTESFF
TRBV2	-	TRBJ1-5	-	TGTGCCAGCAGCCTTCCTGAGGGAGGTCAGCCCCAGCATTTT	CASSLPEGGQPQHF
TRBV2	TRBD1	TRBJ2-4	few	TGTGCCAGCAGTGAAGCTGGGACAGTCGTCTTC	CASSEAGTVVF
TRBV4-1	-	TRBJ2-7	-	TGCGCCAGCAGCCAAGCCTCAAGCTACGAGCAGTACTTC	CASSQASSYEQYF
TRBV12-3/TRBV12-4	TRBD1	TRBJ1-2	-	TGTGCCAGCAGCCATACCTCAGGACAGGGTAACTATGGCTACACCTTC	CASSHTSGQGNYGYTF
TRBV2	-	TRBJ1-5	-	TGTGCCAGCAGCAAAGCAGGCGGATATCAGCCCCAGCATTTT	CASSKAGGYQPQHF
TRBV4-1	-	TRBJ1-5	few	TGCGCCAGCAGCCAAGTCGGACAGAAAATGAATCAGCCCCAGCATTTT	CASSQVGQKMNQPQHF
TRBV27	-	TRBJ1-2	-	TGTGCCAGCAGTCTTCAGGGTTCCGGCGGCTATGGCTACACCTTC	CASSLQGSGGYGYTF
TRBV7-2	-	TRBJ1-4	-	TGTGCCAGCACGGGGGGGCAACAAAATGAAAAACTGTTTTTT	CASTGGQQNEKLFF